This TCR beta chain was documented in a study of regulatory T cells in long-lasting Graves disease. Study conclusions and caveats: Newly diagnosed disease favored TRBV20-1 and TRBJ2-1 over persistent disease.

Details on this clonotype: Its target is unknown.

Building of the TCR beta libraries involved iRepertoire HTBI primers and Arm-PCR of CDR3 regions. TCRdb reprocessed the multiplex PCR reads via MiXCR and lists one record per CDR3 protein. The sample includes 350,000 to 550,000 distinct CDR3 sequences, roughly 15% of them seen just once. CDR1 is MGHRA and CDR2 is YSYEKL in the germline V gene. Trimming cost V 3 bases and J 5 bases, with 17 bases left between them. CDR3 length: 16 residues. Time point reported: newly diagnosed GD, antithyroid drugs for less than 3 months. The TCR library used RNA extracted from PBMCs. Diagnosing Graves' disease relied on the American Thyroid Association guidelines. The same data also went into a second study, on T cells in Graves' hyperthyroidism and ophthalmopathy. From that paper: During a first-round RT-PCR of the TCR CDR3, the HTBI primer set was used. Blood also showed most of the thyroid clonotypes that were expanded above 0.001.

This chain connects TRBV4-1 to TRBJ2-1; weak D call: TRBD2 (6 bases). The receptor's source is a woman in her fifties or sixties with Graves disease. Here the sequenced sample was peripheral blood mononuclear cells (PBMCs), taken at new diagnosis, from a patient treated with antithyroid drugs. The CDR3 sequence: CASSQTGRGVNNEQFF. CDR3 coding DNA: TGCGCCAGCAGCCAGACCGGGAGAGGGGTCAACAATGAGCAGTTCTTC.